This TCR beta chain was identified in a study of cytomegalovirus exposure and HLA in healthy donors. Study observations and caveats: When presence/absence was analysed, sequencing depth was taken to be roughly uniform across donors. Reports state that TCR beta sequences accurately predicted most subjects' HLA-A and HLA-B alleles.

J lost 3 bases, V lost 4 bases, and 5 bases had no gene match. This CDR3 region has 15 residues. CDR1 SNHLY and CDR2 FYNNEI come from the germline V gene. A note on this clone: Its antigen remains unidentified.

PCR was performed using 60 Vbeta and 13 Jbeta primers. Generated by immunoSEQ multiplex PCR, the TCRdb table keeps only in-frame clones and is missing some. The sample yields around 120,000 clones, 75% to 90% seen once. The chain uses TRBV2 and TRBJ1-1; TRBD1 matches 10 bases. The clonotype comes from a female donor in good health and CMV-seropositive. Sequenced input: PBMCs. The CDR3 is CASSGRTGGDTEAFF. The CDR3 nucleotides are TGTGCCAGCAGTGGCCGGACAGGGGGGGACACTGAAGCTTTCTTT.